These 7 T cell receptor beta chains originate from one sample sequenced in a study of blood T cell repertoires in COVID-19. Produced via immunoSEQ multiplex PCR; TCRdb's table is partial and in-frame only. The table shows about 330,000 clones, with more than 85% occurring only once. Sequenced material: PBMCs or T cells enriched from blood (not recorded which). The receptors stem from a woman in her thirties who had recovered from COVID-19.

This clone was seen a single time. The rearrangement joins TRBV15 to TRBJ1-4; D remains ambiguous. With 1 base removed from V and 10 bases from J, the gap between germline ends came to 10 bases. The germline V gene has CDR1 LNHNV and CDR2 YYDKDF (reference sequence). The CDR3 has 13 amino acids. CDR3 protein: CATSRVRLGKLFF. CDR3 DNA sequence: TGTGCCACCAGCAGAGTGAGGCTTGGAAAACTGTTTTTT.

The rearrangement links TRBV6-1 to TRBJ1-5, with D perhaps TRBD1 (6 bases). CDR1 and CDR2 (germline): MNHNS, SASEGT. Trimming removed 2 bases from V and 1 base from J, with 12 bases in between. The CDR3 spans 16 residues. In DNA form, the CDR3 reads TGTGCCAGCAGTGAATTATGGGGGCAGAGCAATCAGCCCCAGCATTTT. This codes for CASSELWGQSNQPQHF.

This clone was picked up one time. This chain links TRBV3-1 (or the pseudogene TRBV3-2) with TRBJ1-1; D not certain. With 8 bases removed from V and 2 bases from J, the gap between germline ends came to 18 bases. Germline values: CDR1 LGHDT, CDR2 YNNKEL (reference sequence). CDR3 length: 15 residues. CDR3 sequence (DNA): TGTGCCAGCTCTAGAGGGAGATTTGGAAACACTGAAGCTTTCTTT. This sequence encodes CASSRGRFGNTEAFF.

This clone has only one observation. The V call is TRBV28, the J call TRBJ2-7; TRBD1 agrees at 7 bases. The CDR3 consists of 17 residues. Trimming took 4 bases from V and 3 from J; bases not matched to a gene: 15. The V gene's germline CDR1 is MDHEN and CDR2 SYDVKM. DNA for the CDR3: TGTGCCAGCAGTTCCTCCTCCGGGACAGCGAACTTCTACGAGCAGTACTTC. Its translation is CASSSSSGTANFYEQYF.

This clone was observed a few times. The chain joins TRBV6-2 or TRBV6-3 to TRBJ2-7, with D possibly TRBD2 on 6 matching bases. The V gene's germline CDR1 is MNHEY and CDR2 SVGEGT. The CDR3 runs to 13 residues. The ends were cut back, 0 bases at V and 10 bases at J, with 13 bases in the middle. The CDR3 DNA reads as TGTGCCAGCAGTTACTCGACGCCTAGCGCCCAGTACTTC. Its protein product is CASSYSTPSAQYF.

This rearrangement joins TRBV4-1 to TRBJ1-5; D is ambiguous. Per the germline V gene, CDR1 is MGHRA and CDR2 is YSYEKL. The CDR3 contains 16 residues. V was pared by 6 bases and J by 1 base, with 16 bases between. The CDR3: CASSLWPGSSNQPQHF. DNA for the CDR3: TGCGCCAGCAGTCTCTGGCCGGGTTCGAGCAATCAGCCCCAGCATTTT.

This sequence joins TRBV5-1 and TRBJ1-4, with D maybe TRBD1 (6 bases). Trimming took off 0 bases at V and 4 bases at J, with 19 bases between the two ends. There are 18 residues in the CDR3. Germline CDR1 reads SGHRS; CDR2 reads YFSETQ. The CDR3 DNA is TGCGCCAGCAGCTTGGAGGCGGGCGGACAGTTGTTTAATGAAAAACTGTTTTTT. It encodes CASSLEAGGQLFNEKLFF.